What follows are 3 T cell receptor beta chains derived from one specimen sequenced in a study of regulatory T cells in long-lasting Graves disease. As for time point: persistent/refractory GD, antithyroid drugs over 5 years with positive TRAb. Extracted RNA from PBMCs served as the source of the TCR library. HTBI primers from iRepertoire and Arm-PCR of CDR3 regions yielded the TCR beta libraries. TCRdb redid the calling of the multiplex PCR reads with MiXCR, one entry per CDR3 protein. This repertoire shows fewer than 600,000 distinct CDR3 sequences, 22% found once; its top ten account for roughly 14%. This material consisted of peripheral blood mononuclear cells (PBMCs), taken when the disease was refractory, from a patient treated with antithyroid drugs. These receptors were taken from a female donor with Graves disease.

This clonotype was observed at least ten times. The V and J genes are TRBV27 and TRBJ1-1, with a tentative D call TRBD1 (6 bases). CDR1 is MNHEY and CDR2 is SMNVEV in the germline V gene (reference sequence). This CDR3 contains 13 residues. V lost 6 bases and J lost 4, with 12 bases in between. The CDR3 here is CASRRTEFTEAFF. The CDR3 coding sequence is TGTGCCAGCAGGCGGACAGAGTTCACTGAAGCTTTCTTT.

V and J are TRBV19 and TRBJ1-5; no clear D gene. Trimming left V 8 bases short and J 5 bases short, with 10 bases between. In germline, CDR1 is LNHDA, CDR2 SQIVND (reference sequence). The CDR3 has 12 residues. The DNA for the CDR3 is TGTGCCAGTGCCTGGACGGATCAGCCCCAGCATTTT. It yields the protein CASAWTDQPQHF.

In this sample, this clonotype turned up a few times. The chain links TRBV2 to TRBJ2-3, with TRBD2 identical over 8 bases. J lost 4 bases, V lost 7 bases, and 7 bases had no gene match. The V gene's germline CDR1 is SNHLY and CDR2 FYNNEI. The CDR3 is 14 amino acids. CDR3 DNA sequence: TGTGCCAGCAAAAGGGAGCGGGAGTCAGATACGCAGTATTTT. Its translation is CASKRERESDTQYF.